This TCR beta chain was identified in a study of T-cell memory formation after mild COVID-19. Study as a whole: Among the donors, TCR clusters were largely specific to each donor. The study, taken as a whole, reports: Among CD4+ contracting clones, most were CM and EM, and CD8+ ones EMRA. Cross-reactive memory appears to have joined, as suggested by some responding clones showing up in pre-infection memory.

CDR1 is SGHVS, CDR2 FNYEAQ, per germline. CDR3 length: 15 amino acids. With 4 bases clipped from V and 3 bases from J, the junction kept 8 bases outside the gene matches. This clonotype showed up just a few times. Antigen specificity is unknown. TCRalpha and TCRbeta libraries used 5'RACE with constant-segment primers and UMIs. TCRdb recomputed calls from the 5' RACE reads with MiXCR, one row per CDR3 protein. The sample holds more than 150,000 distinct CDR3 sequences, under 14% seen once. The sequence derives from a man younger than 30 who had mild COVID-19 (a few samples of this study predate the infection). Cell type and time point are not known. The sequencing sample was made of PBMCs or a T cell subset sorted from them (not recorded which). This chain joins TRBV7-6 and TRBJ2-7; 8 bases are a match to TRBD1. This CDR3 is CASSSRTGGLYEQYF. In DNA, the CDR3 is TGTGCCAGCAGCTCAAGAACAGGGGGTCTCTACGAGCAGTACTTC. The full variable domain, rest sourced from reference TRBV7-6 and TRBJ2-7, is GAGVSQSPRYKVTKRGQDVALRCDPISGHVSLYWYRQALGQGPEFLTYFNYEAQQDKSGLPNDRFSAERPEGSISTLTIQRTEQRDSAMYRCASSSRTGGLYEQYFGPGTRLTVT.